The 16 T cell receptor beta chains listed next were all sequenced from one sample in a study of T cell responses to AZD1222 COVID-19 vaccine. Here immunoSEQ multiplex PCR was the method, and the copy in TCRdb shows in-frame clones only, minus some. The table records 90,000 or so clones, approximately 91% of them present only once. Here the sequenced sample was peripheral blood, taken on day 0 of AZD1222 vaccination. These receptors all come from an adult in good health.

This chain uses TRBV5-6 with TRBJ1-1; the D is unclear. V lost 6 bases and J lost 5, with 8 bases in between. The CDR3 loop spans 11 amino acids. CDR1 is SGHDT and CDR2 is YYEEEE in the germline V gene. The CDR3 is CASTRGTEAFF. CDR3 sequence (DNA): TGTGCCAGCACTCGAGGGACTGAAGCTTTCTTT.

J is TRBJ2-5 and V is TRBV5-3, with D maybe TRBD2 (7 bases). TRBV5-3 is flagged as an ORF with uncertain function. The V end lost 0 bases, the J end lost 5 bases, and 17 bases lay between the germline ends. There are 16 residues in the CDR3. CDR3 bases: TGTGCCAGAAGCTTGGTCGGGGGGCCAGGTTTGGAGACCCAGTACTTC. It codes for CARSLVGGPGLETQYF.

The chain has TRBV9 and TRBJ1-2; TRBD1 aligns across 9 bases. Unmatched junction bases numbered 7, after V lost 3 bases and J lost 4 bases. Germline-derived CDR1 and CDR2 are SGDLS and YYNGEE. CDR3 length: 15 residues. Written as DNA, the CDR3 is TGTGCCAGCAGCGCCCTCGGGACAGGGACCTATGGCTACACCTTC. Protein product: CASSALGTGTYGYTF.

V usage is TRBV28 and J usage is TRBJ1-5; D is unresolved. CDR1 is MDHEN, CDR2 SYDVKM, per germline. Trimming removed 10 bases from V and 2 bases from J, with 9 bases in between. CDR3 length equals 12 residues. This CDR3 reads CATGAGNQPQHF. In nucleotides, the CDR3 is TGTGCCACTGGCGCGGGCAATCAGCCCCAGCATTTT.

As to this clone: The sample carries other DNA sequences with the same CDR3. The chain combines TRBV6-5 with TRBJ1-5; possible D gene TRBD1, 5 bases. V dropped 0 bases and J dropped 2 bases, with 8 bases sitting between them. This CDR3 comprises 15 residues. Germline V CDR1 and CDR2: MNHEY, SVGAGI. In nucleotides, the CDR3 is TGTGCCAGCAGTTACTCCGGGGCAGGCAATCAGCCCCAGCATTTT. This translates into CASSYSGAGNQPQHF.

V gene TRBV12-3 or TRBV12-4 combines with J gene TRBJ2-2; TRBD1 matches at 7 bases. Unmatched junction bases numbered 1, after V lost 5 bases and J lost 4 bases. This CDR3 has 13 amino acids. CDR3 DNA: TGTGCCAGCAGTGGACAGGTCACCGGGGAGCTGTTTTTT. Protein: CASSGQVTGELFF.

This clone has just one count. The V call is TRBV19, the J call TRBJ2-3; maybe TRBD2 (7 bases). Germline assignment: CDR1 LNHDA and CDR2 SQIVND (reference sequence). V gave up 6 bases and J gave up 4 bases, with 11 bases separating them. CDR3 length: 13 residues. This chain's CDR3 is CASSRGGSDTQYF. CDR3 coding DNA: TGTGCCAGTAGCAGGGGAGGGTCAGATACGCAGTATTTT. The full variable domain, with the rest looked up from reference TRBV19 and TRBJ2-3, is DGGITQSPKYLFRKEGQNVTLSCEQNLNHDAMYWYRQDPGQGLRLIYYSQIVNDFQKGDIAEGYSVSREKKESFPLTVTSAQKNPTAFYLCASSRGGSDTQYFGPGTRLTVL.

The chain combines TRBV7-8 with TRBJ1-2; D not certain. Trimming took 5 bases from V and 0 from J, leaving 13 bases between them. Germline CDR1 reads SGHVS; CDR2 reads FQNEAQ. This CDR3 has 15 residues. This chain's CDR3 is CASSPREFSNYGYTF. In DNA, the CDR3 is TGTGCCAGCAGCCCTCGAGAGTTTTCTAACTATGGCTACACCTTC. The whole variable domain, filled in from reference TRBV7-8 and TRBJ1-2, reads GAGVSQSPRYKVAKRGQDVALRCDPISGHVSLFWYQQALGQGPEFLTYFQNEAQLDKSGLPSDRFFAERPEGSVSTLKIQRTQQEDSAVYLCASSPREFSNYGYTFGSGTRLTVV.

The V and J genes are TRBV4-2 and TRBJ2-3, with D possibly matching TRBD1 (5 bases). The CDR3 length is 17 residues. V shed 2 bases and J shed 1 base, with 16 bases lying between them. Germline values: CDR1 LGHNA, CDR2 YNFKEQ. CDR3 DNA: TGTGCCAGCAGCCAATATACCCAGGGATTTGGCACAGATACGCAGTATTTT. Its protein is CASSQYTQGFGTDTQYF.

A word on this clone: Within the sample, other DNA sequences also encode this same CDR3. The chain couples TRBV10-3 to TRBJ1-1, with TRBD1 as a possible D gene (5 bases). Trimming removed 4 bases at V and 0 bases at J, with 9 bases between. Germline CDR1 ENHRY, CDR2 SYGVKD. The CDR3 totals 14 residues. The CDR3 loop reads CAISGGLMNTEAFF. CDR3 coding DNA: TGTGCCATCAGTGGGGGACTGATGAACACTGAAGCTTTCTTT.

This rearrangement joins TRBV5-1 to TRBJ1-2; D is perhaps TRBD1 (5 bases). V was cut by 4 bases and J by 8 bases, with 15 bases left in between. The CDR3 length is 13 residues. The germline CDR1 and CDR2 sequences are SGHRS and YFSETQ. The CDR3 loop is CASSPGGSGGYTF. For the CDR3, the DNA is TGCGCCAGCAGCCCCGGGGGAAGCGGGGGCTACACCTTC.

This clone was detected only a few times. V and J are TRBV5-4 and TRBJ2-5, with D maybe TRBD1 (5 bases). Trimming took off 1 base at V and 5 bases at J, with 12 bases between the two ends. Per the germline V gene, CDR1 is SGHNT and CDR2 is YYREEE (reference sequence). The CDR3 is made up of 14 amino acids. The CDR3 bases are TGTGCCAGCAGCTTGATCGGCAGGGATGAGACCCAGTACTTC. Its protein product is CASSLIGRDETQYF.

V and J are TRBV9 and TRBJ1-1; perhaps TRBD1 as D (5 bases). Trimming stripped 2 bases from V and 6 bases from J, with 11 bases between. CDR3 size: 13 residues. Germline CDR1 reads SGDLS; CDR2 reads YYNGEE. The CDR3: CASSVSGASEAFF. The CDR3 nucleotides are TGTGCCAGCAGCGTGTCCGGGGCATCTGAAGCTTTCTTT.

This clone was counted between two and nine times. The chain recombines TRBV5-8 with TRBJ1-2; no firm D call. This CDR3 contains 15 residues. The germline V gene has CDR1 SGHTS and CDR2 YDEGEE. V was cut by 0 bases and J by 4 bases, with 13 bases left in between. Here the CDR3 DNA reads TGTGCCAGCAGCTTGGAGTACGGGGAACGCTATGGCTACACCTTC. Translated: CASSLEYGERYGYTF. The full variable domain, in which reference TRBV5-8 and TRBJ1-2 provide the parts outside the CDR3, is EAGVTQSPTHLIKTRGQQATLRCSPISGHTSVYWYQQALGLGLQFLLWYDEGEERNRGNFPPRFSGRQFPNYSSELNVNALELEDSALYLCASSLEYGERYGYTFGSGTRLTVV.

This chain uses TRBV20-1 with TRBJ1-2; 7 nucleotides agree with TRBD1. This CDR3 region has 10 residues. Trimming removed 2 bases from V and 12 bases from J; junction bases left unmatched: 3. The germline V gene has CDR1 DFQATT and CDR2 SNEGSKA (reference sequence). CDR3 nucleotide sequence: TGCAGTGCTAGACACAGGGGCGACACCTTC. It encodes CSARHRGDTF.

In its sample, this clone was seen once. J is TRBJ2-7 and V is TRBV10-3, with D unclear. V lost 5 bases and J 2 bases, leaving 10 bases between the germline ends. The length of the CDR3 is 13 residues. Germline V lookup: CDR1 ENHRY, CDR2 SYGVKD. The CDR3 protein is CAISPAATYEQYF. CDR3 nucleotide sequence: TGTGCCATCAGTCCGGCGGCAACCTACGAGCAGTACTTC.